This TCR beta chain is from a study of blood T cell repertoires in COVID-19. Across the study: Italy, Spain and the United States were the sources of the convalescent and acute COVID-19 samples. From T cells, B-cell-depleted T cells, or PBMCs came the material, which was cDNA or gDNA.

The CDR3 runs to 13 residues. V lost 3 bases and J lost 4, with 8 bases in between. CDR1 is LGHNA, CDR2 YSLEER, per germline. Recovered status in Cohort 3 required two negative PCRs, clearance, or symptom resolution. In the original workflow: From reference gene primer amplification, estimates of nucleated cell counts were derived. Libraries were prepared by immunoSEQ multiplex PCR; TCRdb keeps only in-frame clonotypes and omits some of them. Clone size and the V and J calls come from that table; the DNA yielded D and trimming. The table includes more than 250,000 clones, approximately 89% detected once.

The V gene is TRBV4-3, the J gene TRBJ2-3, with a tentative D call TRBD1 (5 bases). This TCR came from a woman aged 25 to 39 who had recovered from COVID-19. The sample taken for sequencing was PBMCs or T cells enriched from blood (not recorded which). The CDR3 loop reads CASSQTVADTQYF. CDR3 coding DNA: TGCGCCAGCAGCCAGACAGTTGCAGATACGCAGTATTTT.